The rows below give T cell receptor beta chains drawn from one sample of a study of cytomegalovirus exposure and HLA in healthy donors. Assay: immunoSEQ multiplex PCR; the TCRdb copy retains only in-frame clones and omits some. The sample holds over 75,000 clones, around four fifths seen once. Sequences were obtained from PBMCs. These TCRs come from a man aged 50-60 years in good health and CMV-seropositive. Both conserved end residues are part of each CDR3. D genes are given only for firm matches.

- | 13 | TRBV5-5 | CASSLDGGPAQFF
TRBD1 | 15 | TRBV6-5 | CASSYGTGAGTEAFF
TRBD1 | 15 | TRBV6-1 | CASSIGTGPLTEAFF
TRBD1 | 16 | TRBV7-3 | CASSSRQGGSYNEQFF
- | 16 | TRBV28 | CASKGSTQGASTEAFF
- | 15 | TRBV7-7 | CASSASSAVYNEQFF
TRBD1 | 14 | TRBV7-6 | CASSDGQGTVEQYF
- | 18 | TRBV7-2 | CASSLESFGGGYTDTQYF
TRBD1 | 13 | TRBV25-1 | CATTGVRTDTQYF
TRBD2 | 17 | TRBV9 | CASSRSGSGANTGELFF
TRBD1 | 16 | TRBV5-1 | CASSLGGPGTGDGYTF
- | 15 | TRBV6-5 | CASSSLSGAKNIQYF
- | 15 | TRBV6-4 | CASSDSVTGSYGYTF
TRBD1 | 15 | TRBV23-1 | CASSYLRDRNEKLFF
- | 15 | TRBV11-2 | CASSLGPGANYGYTF
- | 14 | TRBV21-1 | CASAPGTRNTEAFF